This entry features one T cell receptor (beta chain) sequence. Germline V gene lookup returns CDR1 GTSNPN and CDR2 SVGIG (reference sequence). Trimming left V 5 bases short and J 8 bases short, with 18 bases between. This CDR3 region has 13 residues. The entry originates in a study of PD-1 blockade in classical Hodgkin lymphoma. This table comes from immunoSEQ multiplex PCR, and its TCRdb copy is limited to in-frame clones, with some not included. The sample includes roughly 100,000 clones, around nine tenths of them seen just once. Indicated time point: cycle 4 day 1 (C4D1), after more than 5 weeks of nivolumab. All trial patients relapsed after autologous stem cell transplantation.

This chain uses TRBV30 with TRBJ1-2; D remains ambiguous. Specimen: peripheral blood mononuclear cells (PBMCs), collected before the fourth cycle of nivolumab. The clonotype originates from a human donor with classical Hodgkin lymphoma. CDR3 sequence: CAWAEQQLGGYTF. Here the CDR3 DNA reads TGTGCCTGGGCCGAACAGCAGCTCGGGGGCTACACCTTC.